This is a list of T cell receptor beta chains from one sample in a study of post-analysis software for immune sequencing data. TCRdb re-called the PCR reads through MiXCR, storing one row per CDR3 protein. The data hold about 160,000 distinct CDR3 sequences, with roughly 35% observed a single time. Sequences were derived from blood, sampled after autologous hematopoietic stem cell transplantation. These receptors all come from a girl under 18 with multiple sclerosis. Both conserved end residues are part of each CDR3. The order of the fields is clone size, V gene, D gene, J gene, CDR3 DNA, CDR3 protein. The D gene is left open where the match is weak. The listing skips clone size in some rows; elsewhere it reads once, few, many or a size class.

>-|TRBV6-6|TRBD2|TRBJ2-3
TGTGCCTCCAGGGGACTAGCCGCAGATACGCAGTATTTT
CASRGLAADTQYF
>few|TRBV7-2|-|TRBJ2-7
TGTGCCAGCAGCTTAGTGGGACTGGGAGCCTACGAGCAGTACTTC
CASSLVGLGAYEQYF
>many|TRBV9|TRBD2|TRBJ2-5
TGTGCCAGCAGCGTTAGCGGGGTGGCGGAGACCCAGTACTTC
CASSVSGVAETQYF
>-|TRBV12-3/TRBV12-4|TRBD1|TRBJ2-7
TGTGCCAGCAGCCACGGGGTAACAGGGGGCGCCCCGTTCTACTACGAGCAGTACTTC
CASSHGVTGGAPFYYEQYF
>-|TRBV10-3|TRBD2|TRBJ2-3
TGTGCCGTCAGGTCTCAGCGGGAACGCACAGATACGCAGTATTTT
CAVRSQRERTDTQYF
>-|TRBV20-1|TRBD1|TRBJ2-7
TGCAGTGCTAATGGACAGGGGTACGAGCAGTACTTC
CSANGQGYEQYF
>once|TRBV5-1|-|TRBJ2-6
TGCGCCAGCAGGATGGGACAACGTACCTCTGGGGCCAACGTCCTGACTTTC
CASRMGQRTSGANVLTF
>-|TRBV5-1|TRBD1|TRBJ1-2
TGCGCCAGCAGCTTATCTTGGGACAGCCGCTATGGCTACACCTTC
CASSLSWDSRYGYTF
>few|TRBV4-3|TRBD2|TRBJ2-1
TGCGCCAGCACCCTGGGACTAGCACGGGCCAACGAGCAGTTCTTC
CASTLGLARANEQFF
>-|TRBV29-1|-|TRBJ1-2
TGCAGCGTTGGTGGGGGAGACGGCTATGGCTACACCTTC
CSVGGGDGYGYTF
>-|TRBV20-1|-|TRBJ2-2
TGCAGTGCTCAGTCGGAGACCGGGGAGCTGTTTTTT
CSAQSETGELFF
>-|TRBV29-1|-|TRBJ2-4
TGCAGCGTTGGCGGGCTGGACAAAAACATTCAGTACTTC
CSVGGLDKNIQYF
>many|TRBV29-1|TRBD2|TRBJ2-1
TGCAGCGTTGTTAGCGGGAAGTACAATGAGCAGTTCTTC
CSVVSGKYNEQFF
>many|TRBV12-3/TRBV12-4|-|TRBJ2-3
TGTGCCAGCAGTTTCCCCGAAAGCACAGATACGCAGTATTTT
CASSFPESTDTQYF
>-|TRBV7-2|-|TRBJ2-1
TGTGCCAGCAGCTTGTCCGGCAGCGGAGTGCAGTTCTTC
CASSLSGSGVQFF
>-|TRBV11-2|TRBD1|TRBJ2-5
TGTGCCAGCAGCTTAGGAACCACAGGGGTGGCGACCCAGTACTTC
CASSLGTTGVATQYF
>-|TRBV20-1|-|TRBJ2-5
TGCGGTGCCATCGGGGCTTTAAGGGAGACCCAGTACTTC
CGAIGALRETQYF
>-|TRBV7-2|-|TRBJ2-1
TGTGCCAGCAGCGCGAGTTACAATGAGCAGTTCTTC
CASSASYNEQFF
>many|TRBV5-1|-|TRBJ2-7
TGCGCCAGCAGCTTGGAAGATTGGGCACTCTACGAGCAGTACTTC
CASSLEDWALYEQYF
>few|TRBV9|-|TRBJ2-3
TGTGCCAGCAGTTCGCCACCGGGGCTTGTGGGCGATACGCAGTATTTT
CASSSPPGLVGDTQYF
>-|TRBV5-1|-|TRBJ2-7
TGCGCCAGCAGCTGGGCGCAGGGGTCCACCTACGAGCAGTACTTC
CASSWAQGSTYEQYF
>-|TRBV11-3|-|TRBJ1-1
TGTGCCAGCAGCTGTCGACAGGAGAGCACTGAAGCTTTCTTT
CASSCRQESTEAFF
>many|TRBV28|-|TRBJ1-5
TGTGCCAGCAGTGAGGATACAGGGTCTGGTCAGCCCCAGCATTTT
CASSEDTGSGQPQHF
>-|TRBV30|-|TRBJ2-5
TGTGCCTGGAGTGCCCGTCCCCCGCAGGAGACCCAGTACTTC
CAWSARPPQETQYF
>few|TRBV5-6|TRBD2|TRBJ2-7
TGTGCCAGCAGCTCGCGGACTAGCGGGGCCTCCTACGAGCAGTACTTC
CASSSRTSGASYEQYF
>-|TRBV13|TRBD2|TRBJ2-1
TGTGCCAGCAGCTTAGCGGGAGGGAACTACAATGAGCAGTTCTTC
CASSLAGGNYNEQFF
>-|TRBV20-1|TRBD2|TRBJ2-3
TGCAGTGCTAGAGGTAGCGAGGGTCTAGCGGGAGGACCCACAGATACGCAGTATTTT
CSARGSEGLAGGPTDTQYF
>many|TRBV10-2|TRBD1|TRBJ1-2
TGCGCCAGCAGGCAGGGGGCTCGCTATGGCTACACCTTC
CASRQGARYGYTF
>few|TRBV4-2|TRBD2|TRBJ2-1
TGTGCCAGCAGCCAAGTCCGGCTAGCGGGAGGGGCGAATGAGCAGTTCTTC
CASSQVRLAGGANEQFF
>few|TRBV14|TRBD1|TRBJ1-4
TGTGCCAGCAGCGCACGACAGGGTGGCGGGAATGCTAATGAAAAACTGTTTTTT
CASSARQGGGNANEKLFF
>few|TRBV20-1|-|TRBJ2-2
TGCAGTGCTGAAACAGGGAGGGACGGGGAGCTGTTTTTT
CSAETGRDGELFF
>few|TRBV12-3/TRBV12-4|TRBD2|TRBJ2-5
TGTGCCAGCCAGACTAGCGGAGCCCGGGGGCAGTACTTC
CASQTSGARGQYF
>-|TRBV5-1|-|TRBJ2-6
TGCGCCAGCAGCTTCCGGACCGTTTTCCTTTCTGGGGCCAACGTCCTGACTTTC
CASSFRTVFLSGANVLTF
>-|TRBV7-8|TRBD2|TRBJ2-1
TGTGCCAGCAGCTCCGGGGGGGAGGATGAGCAGTTCTTC
CASSSGGEDEQFF
>-|TRBV12-3/TRBV12-4|TRBD2|TRBJ2-5
TGTGCCAGCAGTTTAAGGCTAGCGGGAGCTAAAGAGACCCAGTACTTC
CASSLRLAGAKETQYF
>-|TRBV14|TRBD2|TRBJ2-7
TGTGCCAGCAGCCACCGACTAGCGGGAGGGTATCGGGACGAGCAGTACTTC
CASSHRLAGGYRDEQYF
>-|TRBV7-9|-|TRBJ2-1
TGTGCCAGCAGCTTATCTGAAACCTCCTACAATGAGCAGTTCTTC
CASSLSETSYNEQFF
>many|TRBV28|TRBD1|TRBJ2-7
TGTGCCAGCACCATGGGACAGGGGAGGTACGAGCAGTACTTC
CASTMGQGRYEQYF
>few|TRBV11-1|-|TRBJ1-5
TGTGCCAGCAGCTTAGCAAGCAATCAGCCCCAGCATTTT
CASSLASNQPQHF
>once|TRBV11-2|-|TRBJ2-1
TGTGCCAGCAGCGGCGGACGGCCCAGCTCCTACAATGAGCAGTTCTTC
CASSGGRPSSYNEQFF
>-|TRBV5-1|TRBD2|TRBJ2-7
TGCGCCAGCAGCTTGGCCCCTAGCGGGGGTCCCTACGAGCAGTACTTC
CASSLAPSGGPYEQYF
>many|TRBV5-1|-|TRBJ2-7
TGCGCCAGCAGCCCGGACAGCTCCTACGAGCAGTACTTC
CASSPDSSYEQYF